This TCR beta chain was recovered during a study of neoadjuvant anti-PD-1 for oral cavity cancer. The method was immunoSEQ multiplex PCR; TCRdb's version includes in-frame clones alone and lacks a portion of them. The sample has 14,000 or so clones; 65% to 80% are singletons. CDR1 SGHTS and CDR2 YDEGEE come from the germline V gene. This CDR3 is built from 14 residues. Trimming cost V 4 bases and J 5 bases; bases outside gene matches: 8. As to time point: after neoadjuvant nivolumab, at surgical resection. The chain couples TRBV5-8 to TRBJ2-7; 8 bases fit TRBD1. The receptor was isolated from a person between 40 and 80 years old with oral cavity squamous cell carcinoma. The material sequenced was PBMCs, taken after nivolumab (anti-PD-1) treatment. CDR3 in DNA: TGTGCCAGCAGCCCTGGACAGGGTAGACACGAGCAGTACTTC. Its protein is CASSPGQGRHEQYF.